These T cell receptor beta chains were read from a single sample in a study of Ad26.COV2.S vaccination and SARS-CoV-2 variants. Using immunoSEQ multiplex PCR, the repertoire was profiled, and TCRdb retains in-frame clones only, with some absent. The repertoire includes roughly 680,000 clones, 89% of them detected once, and 1.5% sits in the top ten. The specimen was peripheral blood, collected in a trial of Ad26.COV2.S vaccine versus placebo. The receptors were sampled from a person aged 18-65 years who received the Ad26.COV2.S COVID-19 vaccine or a placebo. CDR3s include the opening cysteine and the closing phenylalanine or tryptophan. The order of the fields is J gene, D gene, V gene, clone size, CDR3 protein, CDR3 DNA. A D gene is named only where the DNA matches it firmly. The size of a clone is reported for some rows only, either as once, few or many, or as a class for expanded clones.

>TRBJ2-2|-|TRBV5-1|-
CASSLWHENTGELFF
TGCGCCAGCAGCTTGTGGCACGAAAACACCGGGGAGCTGTTTTTT
>TRBJ1-4|-|TRBV4-2|-
CASSQVKEKLFF
TGTGCCAGCAGCCAAGTGAAGGAAAAACTGTTTTTT
>TRBJ2-1|-|TRBV24-1|-
CATSDLGGGPQKDNEQFF
TGTGCCACCAGTGATTTGGGAGGTGGGCCGCAAAAGGACAATGAGCAGTTCTTC
>TRBJ1-3|-|TRBV7-2|-
CASSISPGPGPGNTIYF
TGTGCCAGCAGCATTAGTCCGGGTCCAGGGCCGGGAAACACCATATATTTT
>TRBJ2-3|TRBD2|TRBV24-1|once
CATSDPGLVVADTQYF
TGTGCCACCAGTGACCCTGGACTAGTGGTGGCAGATACGCAGTATTTT
>TRBJ1-6|-|TRBV5-8|-
CASSLGFVDNSPLHF
TGTGCCAGCAGCTTGGGTTTCGTTGATAATTCACCCCTCCACTTT
>TRBJ1-1|-|TRBV24-1|-
CATSRGTEAFF
TGTGCCACCTCTAGAGGGACTGAAGCTTTCTTT
>TRBJ2-3|TRBD2|TRBV5-4|-
CASSATGTSGRSDTQYF
TGTGCCAGCAGCGCCACCGGGACTAGCGGGAGATCAGATACGCAGTATTTT
>TRBJ2-5|-|TRBV18|-
CASSPPNGGETQYF
TGTGCCAGCTCACCACCCAACGGGGGAGAGACCCAGTACTTC
>TRBJ1-2|-|TRBV2|-
CASGDRGYTF
TGTGCCAGCGGTGACAGAGGCTACACCTTC
>TRBJ2-3|-|TRBV27|-
CASSLDRTSTDTQYF
TGTGCCAGCAGTTTAGACAGGACTAGCACAGATACGCAGTATTTT
>TRBJ1-2|-|TRBV9|-
CASSVAGPVTGGAGNYGYTF
TGTGCCAGCAGCGTAGCGGGTCCCGTCACGGGGGGCGCCGGGAACTATGGCTACACCTTC
>TRBJ2-6|-|TRBV6-5|-
CASTGASSGANVLTF
TGTGCCAGCACCGGGGCAAGCTCTGGGGCCAACGTCCTGACTTTC
>TRBJ2-1|TRBD2|TRBV7-2|-
CASSMTSVRGQFF
TGTGCCAGCAGCATGACTAGCGTGAGAGGGCAGTTCTTC
>TRBJ2-7|-|TRBV6-2/TRBV6-3|few
CASSYGEHYEQYF
TGTGCCAGCAGTTACGGGGAACACTACGAGCAGTACTTC
>TRBJ2-5|-|TRBV6-5|-
CASRDQMEETQYF
TGTGCCAGCAGGGACCAAATGGAAGAGACCCAGTACTTC
>TRBJ1-2|-|TRBV27|-
CASSLGSNYGYTF
TGTGCCAGCAGTTTAGGAAGTAACTATGGCTACACCTTC
>TRBJ1-2|TRBD1|TRBV6-5|-
CASSYSATGTGTGYTF
TGTGCCAGCAGTTACTCCGCAACCGGGACAGGGACCGGCTACACCTTC
>TRBJ1-2|-|TRBV19|-
CASSMGGANYGYTF
TGTGCCAGTAGTATGGGAGGGGCGAACTATGGCTACACCTTC
>TRBJ2-2|TRBD1|TRBV2|-
CASTPGQGGTGELFF
TGTGCCAGCACCCCGGGACAGGGGGGCACCGGGGAGCTGTTTTTT
>TRBJ1-6|-|TRBV30|-
CAWSAGVWYHF
TGTGCCTGGAGTGCCGGCGTGTGGTACCACTTT
>TRBJ2-1|TRBD2|TRBV10-1|-
CASRSSGSNEQFF
TGCGCCAGCAGGTCTAGCGGGAGTAATGAGCAGTTCTTC
>TRBJ1-6|-|TRBV21-1|-
CASSTRERGRPKPNYGSPLHF
TGTGCCAGCAGCACTCGGGAACGGGGCAGGCCGAAACCTAACTATGGTTCACCCCTCCACTTT
>TRBJ2-7|-|TRBV6-6|-
CASSPDPVGFEQYF
TGTGCCAGCAGCCCAGACCCAGTGGGGTTCGAGCAGTACTTC
>TRBJ1-2|-|TRBV10-1|few
CASSRDPTGGYTF
TGCGCCAGCAGCAGGGACCCCACGGGGGGCTACACCTTC